The TCR beta chain under discussion was sequenced for a study of CD8 T cells in ankylosing spondylitis (TCRdb year 2017). Context from the whole study: To find TCR variants linked to disease, the study profiled T cell receptor beta repertoires in ankylosing spondylitis patients and healthy donors. The full study cohort comprised about 25 ankylosing spondylitis patients and some 110 healthy donors. Peripheral blood was sampled, and synovial fluid was also collected from ankylosing spondylitis patients. Results the study describes overall, beyond this receptor: A TCR beta motif of about 8 highly homologous amino acid variants appeared characteristic of blood from ankylosing spondylitis patients. The disease-linked clones were reported as significantly enriched in matched synovial fluid samples from ankylosing spondylitis patients. The disease-linked clones showed a CD8+ phenotype and occurred at relatively low frequencies in peripheral blood. Some motif variants had previously been reported in the synovial fluid and blood of reactive arthritis patients, which suggests shared mechanisms of disease initiation.

Of note for this clonotype: Its antigen is unknown. Base quality data are lacking; no much larger clone is found one base away.

Synovial fluid samples were matched to blood samples from the same ankylosing spondylitis patients. For sequencing, an Illumina HiSeq 2500 was employed. Quantitative 5'-RACE with molecular barcodes was the method used to prepare the TCR beta libraries. The study's own analysis went as follows. To identify disease-linked TCR variants, a new computational method was used, one built on a probabilistic model of VDJ rearrangement. In TCRdb, the public reads were trimmed at Q25 with fastp and aligned with MiXCR, with productive beta chains retained. Rows merge per CDR3 protein into single entries with the most common DNA and genes. TCRdb, not the original authors, processed these V and J calls. The sample table holds around 35,000 distinct CDR3 sequences, of which roughly 9.6% were seen once. The top ten hold around 20% of the sample. The germline V gene gives CDR1 as ENHRY and CDR2 as SYGVKD. The CDR3 numbers 18 residues from cysteine through phenylalanine. The only DNA kept is the CDR3, 54 bases in frame from the first base.

The rearrangement joined TRBV10-3 to TRBJ2-6; the junction holds 8 bases that match TRBD1. The sample taken for sequencing was synovial fluid, either unsorted or a sorted T cell fraction (not recorded which). The receptor was isolated from a male donor with ankylosing spondylitis. The CDR3 corresponds to CAPRTGWSVDSGANVLTF. In nucleotides, the sequence is TGTGCACCCCGGACAGGGTGGAGTGTGGACTCTGGGGCCAACGTCCTGACTTTC.